This T cell receptor (beta chain) is drawn from a study of CD8 T cells in Susac syndrome. CDR1 KGHDR and CDR2 SFDVKD come from the germline V gene. The V end lost 0 bases, the J end lost 2 bases, and 15 bases lay between the germline ends. The CDR3 has 17 residues. RNA was extracted with the RNeasy kit, and a quantity of about 0.45 to 1 ug was reverse transcribed using random hexamers. TCRdb re-derived calls from the immunoSEQ multiplex PCR reads in MiXCR, one entry per CDR3 protein. This table holds fewer than 150,000 distinct CDR3 sequences, 85% to 95% found once. General observations from the study: Susac-specific public clones found in total CD8+ repertoires numbered roughly 15, and those in CD8+ TEMRA repertoires numbered about five.

About this clonotype: Its target is not known.

Sequencing input: CD8+ T cells from PBMCs. V and J are TRBV24-1 and TRBJ2-5, with a weak D call TRBD1 (6 bases). This TCR was recovered from a human donor with Susac syndrome. CDR3 region: CATSDLRGQSDQETQYF. Here the CDR3 DNA reads TGTGCCACCAGTGATTTGCGAGGACAGTCCGATCAAGAGACCCAGTACTTC.